The clone carrying this T cell receptor (beta chain) was found many times. The antigen remains unidentified. The library came from three nested PCR rounds adapted from ARM-PCR protocols. From the multiplex PCR reads, TCRdb called clonotypes with MiXCR, one entry per CDR3 protein. The sample lists tens of thousands of distinct CDR3 sequences, 74% seen once, with 20% to 25% in the top ten. The CDR3 is 17 residues long. V lost 4 bases and J 2 bases, leaving 21 bases between the germline ends. The germline CDR1 and CDR2 sequences are DFQATT and SNEGSKA (reference sequence). The sample originates from a study of tumor and adjacent non-tumor tissue in lung cancer. Study-level information: Each sample yielded 3.9 million or so productive TCRbeta reads on average.

The template was RNA from unsorted bulk tissue. This non-tumor lung sample came from over 3 cm beyond the tumor edge. Newly diagnosed lung cancer patients had thoracic surgery in China, August–November 2014, without prior chemotherapy. Study-wide findings and caveats: Normal lung showed higher cumulative top 100 clone frequency than tumor. TCR diversity was significantly greater in tumor than normal lung tissue.

The sequenced sample was distant non-tumor lung tissue. The V call is TRBV20-1, the J call TRBJ1-5, with D unclear. The TCR was taken from a woman aged 55 to 70 with non-small cell lung cancer. The CDR3 DNA follows: TGCAGTGCTACTGCGGATAGTGGGGTCATAGGCAATCAGCCCCAGCATTTT. Encoded protein: CSATADSGVIGNQPQHF.